This T cell receptor beta chain was captured in a study of blood T cell repertoires in COVID-19. The overall study: The study drew acute and convalescent COVID-19 samples from the United States, Italy and Spain. T cells, B-cell-depleted T cells, or PBMCs provided the cDNA or gDNA that served as material.

CDR1 is SEHNR and CDR2 is FQNEAQ in the germline V gene (reference sequence). The CDR3 is 12 amino acids. Trimming stripped 5 bases from V and 6 bases from J, with 10 bases between. Original processing notes: Nucleated cell number was recorded as an estimate derived from reference gene primer amplification. Here immunoSEQ multiplex PCR was the method, and the copy in TCRdb shows in-frame clones only, minus some. That table is the source of V, J and clone size, and D and trimming were worked out from the DNA. This repertoire shows some 250,000 clones, around 90% found once; its top ten account for just under 0.8%.

Sequencing was performed on peripheral blood. The receptor was derived from a woman aged 25 to 39 with acute or convalescent COVID-19. V and J are TRBV7-9 and TRBJ1-2; maybe TRBD1 (6 bases). Here the CDR3 reads CASSQRTDGYTF. The CDR3 bases are TGTGCCAGCAGCCAAAGGACAGATGGCTACACCTTC.